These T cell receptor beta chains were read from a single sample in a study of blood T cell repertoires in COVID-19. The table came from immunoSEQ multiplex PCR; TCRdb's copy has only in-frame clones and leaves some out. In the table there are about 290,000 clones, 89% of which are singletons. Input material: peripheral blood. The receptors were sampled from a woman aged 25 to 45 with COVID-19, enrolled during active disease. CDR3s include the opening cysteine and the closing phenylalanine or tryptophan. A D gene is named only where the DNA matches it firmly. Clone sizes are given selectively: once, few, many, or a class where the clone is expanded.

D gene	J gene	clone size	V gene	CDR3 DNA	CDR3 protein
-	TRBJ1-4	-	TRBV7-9	TGTGCCAGCAGCTTTCTTGTTGGGGCCGAAAAACTGTTTTTT	CASSFLVGAEKLFF
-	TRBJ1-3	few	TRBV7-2	TGTGCCAGCAGCTACGGGACACCTGGAAACACCATATATTTT	CASSYGTPGNTIYF
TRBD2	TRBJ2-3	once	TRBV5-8	TGTGCCAGCAGCTTGAGTTTTTTGCGGGGGGCAGATACGCAGTATTTT	CASSLSFLRGADTQYF
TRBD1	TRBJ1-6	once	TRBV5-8	TGTGCCAGCACCTTGTACAGGGGGCCTAATTCACCCCTCCACTTT	CASTLYRGPNSPLHF
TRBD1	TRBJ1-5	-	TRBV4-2	TGTGCCAGCAGCCAAGCTATGGGACAGATCAATCAGCCCCAGCATTTT	CASSQAMGQINQPQHF
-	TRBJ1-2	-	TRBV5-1	TGCGCCAGCAGCTTGGTTCCCGGGAACTATGGCTACACCTTC	CASSLVPGNYGYTF
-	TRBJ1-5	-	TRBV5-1	TGCGCCAGCAGCTTGGGGTGGGGGGGAGATCAGCCCCAGCATTTT	CASSLGWGGDQPQHF
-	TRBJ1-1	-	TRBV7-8	TGTGCCAGCAGCTTAGATCGCAGGTTTAACGATGAAGCTTTCTTT	CASSLDRRFNDEAFF
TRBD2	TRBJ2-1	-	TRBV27	TGTGCCAGCCAGCGGGGGGACCTCTACAATGAGCAGTTCTTC	CASQRGDLYNEQFF
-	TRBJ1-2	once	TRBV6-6	TGTGCCAGCACCCTTCGGGGGGTCCAAGTCTATGGCTACACCTTC	CASTLRGVQVYGYTF
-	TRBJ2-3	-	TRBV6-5	TGTGCCAGCAGTTATAGGCGGGGGCCTAGCACAGATACGCAGTATTTT	CASSYRRGPSTDTQYF
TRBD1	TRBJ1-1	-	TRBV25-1	TGTGCCAGCAGTCCTATAACAGGGGGTCATCGTGAAGCTTTCTTT	CASSPITGGHREAFF
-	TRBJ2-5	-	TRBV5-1	TGCGCCAGCAGCTTACGACTAGTCTCAGAGACCCAGTACTTC	CASSLRLVSETQYF
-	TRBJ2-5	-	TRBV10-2	TGCGCCAGCAGTGAGTGGGGGACATCTTCCCTACAAGAGACCCAGTACTTC	CASSEWGTSSLQETQYF
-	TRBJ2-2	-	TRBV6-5	TGTGCCAGCAGTTACCGGACAGTCGGGGAGCTGTTTTTT	CASSYRTVGELFF
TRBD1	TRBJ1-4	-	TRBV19	TGTGCCAGTAGTATGGGGACAGCGCCGGAAAAACTGTTTTTT	CASSMGTAPEKLFF
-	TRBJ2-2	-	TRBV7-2	TGTGCCAGCAGCTTAAGCCTCACCGGGGAGCTGTTTTTT	CASSLSLTGELFF
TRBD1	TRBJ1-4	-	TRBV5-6	TGTGCCAGCAGCCCAGGGGGCCGGCGAAAACTGTTTTTT	CASSPGGRRKLFF
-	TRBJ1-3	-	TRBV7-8	TGTGCCAGCAGCCAAAGACTACCGGCGTCTGGAAACACCATATATTTT	CASSQRLPASGNTIYF
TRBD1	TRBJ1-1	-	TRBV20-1	TGCAGTGCTAGGAGGGGGCTTGAAGCTTTCTTT	CSARRGLEAFF
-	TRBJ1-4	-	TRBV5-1	TGCGCCAGCAGCTTTAGCAGTCATAATGAAAAACTGTTTTTT	CASSFSSHNEKLFF
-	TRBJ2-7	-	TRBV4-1	TGCGCCAGCAGCCAAGAGGGGAGCTCCTACGAGCAGTACTTC	CASSQEGSSYEQYF
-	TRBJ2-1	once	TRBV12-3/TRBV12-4	TGTGCCAGCAGTTTAGGCTATCGGGGTGAGCAGTTCTTC	CASSLGYRGEQFF
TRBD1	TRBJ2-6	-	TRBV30	TGTGCCTGGAGGGGACCGGGACAGGGGGCGGTCAACCCTGGGGCCAACGTCCTGACTTTC	CAWRGPGQGAVNPGANVLTF
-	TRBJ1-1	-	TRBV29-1	TGCAGCGCCCGCCTATCCATCCCACAGGGTGTAGCTTTCTTT	CSARLSIPQGVAFF
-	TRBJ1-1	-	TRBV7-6	TGTGCCAGCAGCTCCGGGGGGGGAGAAGCTTTCTTT	CASSSGGGEAFF
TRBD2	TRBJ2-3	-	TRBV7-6	TGTGCCAGCAGCTTGGATCCTAGACTAGCGGGGACAGATACGCAGTATTTT	CASSLDPRLAGTDTQYF
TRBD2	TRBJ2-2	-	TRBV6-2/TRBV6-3	TGTGCCAGCAGTCTTACTAGCGGGGGCCCCGGGGACGGGGAGCTGTTTTTT	CASSLTSGGPGDGELFF
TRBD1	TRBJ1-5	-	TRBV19	TGTGCCAGTAGCCCTATGAACAGGGGCGGCAATCAGCCCCAGCATTTT	CASSPMNRGGNQPQHF
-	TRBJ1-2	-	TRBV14	TGTGCCAGCAGCCAAGTGTCAGGCTACTATGGCTACACCTTC	CASSQVSGYYGYTF
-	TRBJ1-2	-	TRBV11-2	TGTGCCAGCAGCCCCCGAAAGGGGGTGAACTATGGCTACACCTTC	CASSPRKGVNYGYTF
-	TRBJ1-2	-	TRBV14	TGTGCCAGCAGCCCTCTTTCCTATGGCTACACCTTC	CASSPLSYGYTF
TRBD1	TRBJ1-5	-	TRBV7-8	TGTGCCAGCAGCTCGGGACAGAACAATCAGCCCCAGCATTTT	CASSSGQNNQPQHF
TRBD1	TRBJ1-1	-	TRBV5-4	TGTGCCAGCAGCTCCCCCACAGGGGGAGGCACTGAAGCTTTCTTT	CASSSPTGGGTEAFF
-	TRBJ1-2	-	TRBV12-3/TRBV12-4	TGTGCCAGCACCCCACGGGACTTTCTCGGCTACACCTTC	CASTPRDFLGYTF
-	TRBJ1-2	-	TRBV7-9	TGTGCCAGCAGCCCCCTTGGTGGAGACGGCGATGGCTACACCTTC	CASSPLGGDGDGYTF
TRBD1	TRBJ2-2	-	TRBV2	TGTGCCAGCAGAGACAGGGGATCCACCGGGGAGCTGTTTTTT	CASRDRGSTGELFF
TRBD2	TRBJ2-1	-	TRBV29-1	TGCAGCCTATTTCCGGGGACTAGCGACGGAAGAGGGGATGAGCAGTTCTTC	CSLFPGTSDGRGDEQFF
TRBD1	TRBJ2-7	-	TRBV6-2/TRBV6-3	TGTGCCAGCAGTTACCGGGACAGGGTAAAGTACTTC	CASSYRDRVKYF
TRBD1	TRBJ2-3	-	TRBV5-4	TGTGCCAGCAGCCTGGACAGGGGGCTGTTTAACACAGATACGCAGTATTTT	CASSLDRGLFNTDTQYF
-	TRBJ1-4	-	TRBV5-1	TGCGCCAGCAGCTATCGGGCAGGGGAAAAACTGTTTTTT	CASSYRAGEKLFF
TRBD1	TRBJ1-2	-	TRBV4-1	TGCGCCAGCAGCCAACAGGGGGCTCTTGGCTACACCTTC	CASSQQGALGYTF
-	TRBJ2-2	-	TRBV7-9	TGTGCCAGCAATGCGGTTACGAACACCGGGGAGCTGTTTTTT	CASNAVTNTGELFF
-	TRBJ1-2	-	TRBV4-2	TGTGCCAGCAGCCAAAAGGACAGTGTATATGGCTACACCTTC	CASSQKDSVYGYTF
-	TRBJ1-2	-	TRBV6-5	TGTGCCAGCACAGGGTTGGAGGGCTACACCTTC	CASTGLEGYTF
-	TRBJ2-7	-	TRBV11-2	TGTGCCAGCAGCTTTGGGGGGGCGGGTGAGCAGTACTTC	CASSFGGAGEQYF
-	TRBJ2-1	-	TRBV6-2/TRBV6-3	TGTGCCAGCACCCCCCCGGGGATTGAGCAGTTCTTC	CASTPPGIEQFF
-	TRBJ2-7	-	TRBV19	TGTGCCAGTAGTCACCAGGGGATCTACGAGCAGTACTTC	CASSHQGIYEQYF
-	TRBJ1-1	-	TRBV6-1	TGTGCCAGCAGTGAAGGATCAGGGGATGAAGCTTTCTTT	CASSEGSGDEAFF
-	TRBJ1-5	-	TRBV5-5	TGTGCCAGCAGCTTGAGGGCAGGGGGCAATCAGCCCCAGCATTTT	CASSLRAGGNQPQHF
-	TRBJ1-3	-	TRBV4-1	TGCGCCAGCAGCCAGAGCGTCGGCCAGGGTGGAAACACCATATATTTT	CASSQSVGQGGNTIYF
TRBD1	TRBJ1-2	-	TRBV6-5	TGTGCCAGCAGATCGGACAGGAATAATGGCTACACCTTC	CASRSDRNNGYTF
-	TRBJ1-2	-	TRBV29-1	TGCAGCGTTGATAGAGCGACCTCCTATGGCTACACCTTC	CSVDRATSYGYTF
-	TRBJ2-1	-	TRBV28	TGTGCCAGCAGTTTAGGCGGGACAGCCTACAATGAGCAGTTCTTC	CASSLGGTAYNEQFF
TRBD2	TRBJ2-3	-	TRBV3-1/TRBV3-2	TGTGCCAGCAGCCAATCGTGGACTAGCGATTCAGATACGCAGTATTTT	CASSQSWTSDSDTQYF